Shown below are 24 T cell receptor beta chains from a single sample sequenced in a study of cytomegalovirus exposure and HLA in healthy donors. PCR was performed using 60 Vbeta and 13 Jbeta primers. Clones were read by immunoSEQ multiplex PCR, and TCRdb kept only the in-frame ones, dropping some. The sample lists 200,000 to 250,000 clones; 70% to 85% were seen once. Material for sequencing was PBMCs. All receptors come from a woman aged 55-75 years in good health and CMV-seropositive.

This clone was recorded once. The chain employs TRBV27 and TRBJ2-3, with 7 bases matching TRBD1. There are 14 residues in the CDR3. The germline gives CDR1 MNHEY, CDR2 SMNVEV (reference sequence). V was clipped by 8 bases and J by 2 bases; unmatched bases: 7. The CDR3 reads CASGGQRHTDTQYF. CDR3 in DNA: TGTGCCAGCGGGGGACAGAGACACACAGATACGCAGTATTTT.

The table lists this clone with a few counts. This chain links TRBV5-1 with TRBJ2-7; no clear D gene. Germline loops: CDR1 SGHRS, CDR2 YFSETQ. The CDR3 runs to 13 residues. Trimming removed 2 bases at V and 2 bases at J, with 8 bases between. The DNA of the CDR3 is TGCGCCAGCAGCTTCGGGTCAACCTACGAGCAGTACTTC. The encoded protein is CASSFGSTYEQYF. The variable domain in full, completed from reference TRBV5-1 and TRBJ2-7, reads KAGVTQTPRYLIKTRGQQVTLSCSPISGHRSVSWYQQTPGQGLQFLFEYFSETQRNKGNFPGRFSGRQFSNSRSEMNVSTLELGDSALYLCASSFGSTYEQYFGPGTRLTVT.

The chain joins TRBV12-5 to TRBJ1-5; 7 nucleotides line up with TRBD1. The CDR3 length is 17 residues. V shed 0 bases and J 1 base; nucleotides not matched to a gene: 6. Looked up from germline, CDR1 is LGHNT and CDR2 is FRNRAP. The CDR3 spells CASGLVRQGFSNQPQHF. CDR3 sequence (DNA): TGTGCTAGTGGTTTGGTACGACAGGGTTTCAGCAATCAGCCCCAGCATTTT.

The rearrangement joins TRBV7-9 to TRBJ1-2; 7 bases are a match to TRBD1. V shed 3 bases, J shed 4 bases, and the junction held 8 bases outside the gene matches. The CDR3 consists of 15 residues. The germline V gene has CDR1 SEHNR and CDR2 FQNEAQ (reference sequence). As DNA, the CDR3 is TGTGCCAGCAGCTTCGAGAGGGACAGAACCTATGGCTACACCTTC. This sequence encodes CASSFERDRTYGYTF.

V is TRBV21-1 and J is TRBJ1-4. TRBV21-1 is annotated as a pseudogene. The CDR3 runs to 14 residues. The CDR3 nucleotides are TGTGCCAGTGATCTGGGCCTAACGGGGGAAAAACTGTTTTTT. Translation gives CASDLGLTGEKLFF.

CDR3 protein: CASSLARTGDRAFF. The CDR3 DNA follows: TGTGCCAGCAGCTTAGCCCGGACAGGGGACCGCGCTTTCTTT. The chain has TRBV7-9 and TRBJ1-1; 9 bases are a match to TRBD1. V was pared by 0 bases and J by 11 bases, with 7 bases of the junction left unmatched. CDR3 length equals 14 residues. Germline assignment: CDR1 SEHNR and CDR2 FQNEAQ (reference sequence).

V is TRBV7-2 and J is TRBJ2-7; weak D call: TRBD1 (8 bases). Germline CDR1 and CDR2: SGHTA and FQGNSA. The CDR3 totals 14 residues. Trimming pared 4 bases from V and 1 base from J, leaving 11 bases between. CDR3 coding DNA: TGTGCCAGCAGCTCACAGGGGGGGTCCTACGAGCAGTACTTC. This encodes CASSSQGGSYEQYF.

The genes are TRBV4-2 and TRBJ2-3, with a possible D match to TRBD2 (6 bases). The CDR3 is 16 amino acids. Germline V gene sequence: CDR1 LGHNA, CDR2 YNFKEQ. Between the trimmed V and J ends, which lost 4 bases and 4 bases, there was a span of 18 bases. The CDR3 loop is CASSPRDSYGPDTQYF. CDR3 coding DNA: TGTGCCAGCAGCCCCCGGGACTCCTATGGCCCAGATACGCAGTATTTT.

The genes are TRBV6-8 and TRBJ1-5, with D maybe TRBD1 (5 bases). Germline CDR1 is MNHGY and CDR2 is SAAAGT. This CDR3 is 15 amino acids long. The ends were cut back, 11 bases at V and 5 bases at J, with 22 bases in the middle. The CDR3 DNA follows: TGTGCCCCAAAGTGGGCAGGGCTAAGTTATCAGCCCCAGCATTTT. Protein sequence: CAPKWAGLSYQPQHF.

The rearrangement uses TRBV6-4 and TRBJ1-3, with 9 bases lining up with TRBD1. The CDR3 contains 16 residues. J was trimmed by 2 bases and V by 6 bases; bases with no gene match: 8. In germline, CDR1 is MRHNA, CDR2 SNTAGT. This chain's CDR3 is CASSNRGLTAGNTIYF. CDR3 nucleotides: TGTGCCAGCAGCAACAGGGGGCTTACGGCTGGAAACACCATATATTTT.

DNA of the CDR3: TGTGCCAGCAGGGAAGCGGGGGGGAGGAATGAGCAGTTCTTC. Residues: CASREAGGRNEQFF. This chain joins TRBV9 and TRBJ2-1, with 10 bases identical to TRBD2. The CDR3 is made up of 14 amino acids. The germline V gene encodes CDR1 SGDLS and CDR2 YYNGEE. V shed 5 bases and J 7 bases; nucleotides not matched to a gene: 6.

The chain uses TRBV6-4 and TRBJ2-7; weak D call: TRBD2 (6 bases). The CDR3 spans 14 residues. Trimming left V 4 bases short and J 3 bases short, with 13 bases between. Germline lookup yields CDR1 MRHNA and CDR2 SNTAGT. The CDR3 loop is CASSVVVDYYEQYF. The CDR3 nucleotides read TGTGCCAGCAGTGTGGTTGTGGACTACTACGAGCAGTACTTC.

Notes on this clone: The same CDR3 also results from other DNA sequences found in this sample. The CDR3 DNA reads as TGTGCCAGCAGTTTGTCGGTTGGAAACACCATATATTTT. Amino acid sequence: CASSLSVGNTIYF. The chain recombines TRBV28 with TRBJ1-3; D is unclear. The CDR3 is made up of 13 amino acids. Trimming removed 3 bases at V and 3 bases at J, with 6 bases between. CDR1 MDHEN and CDR2 SYDVKM come from the germline V gene.

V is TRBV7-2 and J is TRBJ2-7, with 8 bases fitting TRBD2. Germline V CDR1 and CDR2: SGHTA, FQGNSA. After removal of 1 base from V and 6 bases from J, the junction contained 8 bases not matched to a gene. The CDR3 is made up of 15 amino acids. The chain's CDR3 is CASSLGASGWGEQYF. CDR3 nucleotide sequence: TGTGCCAGCAGCTTAGGGGCTAGCGGGTGGGGCGAGCAGTACTTC.

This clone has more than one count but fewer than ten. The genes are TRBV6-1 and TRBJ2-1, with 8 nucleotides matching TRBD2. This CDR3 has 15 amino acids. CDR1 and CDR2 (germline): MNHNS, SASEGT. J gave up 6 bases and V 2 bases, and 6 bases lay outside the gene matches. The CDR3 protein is CASSEPRGGINEQFF. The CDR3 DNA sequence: TGTGCCAGCAGTGAACCACGGGGGGGTATCAATGAGCAGTTCTTC.

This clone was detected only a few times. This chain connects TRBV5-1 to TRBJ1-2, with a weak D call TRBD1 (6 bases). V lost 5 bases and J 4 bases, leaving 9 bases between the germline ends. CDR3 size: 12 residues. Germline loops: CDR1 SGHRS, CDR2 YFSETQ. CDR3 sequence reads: CASRDSFYGYTF. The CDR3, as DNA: TGCGCCAGCAGGGACAGTTTCTATGGCTACACCTTC.

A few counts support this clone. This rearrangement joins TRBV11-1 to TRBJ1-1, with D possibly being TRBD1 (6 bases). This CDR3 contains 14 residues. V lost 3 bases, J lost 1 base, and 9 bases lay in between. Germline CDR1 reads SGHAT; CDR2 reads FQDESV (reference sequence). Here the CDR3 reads CASSLDRTNTEAFF. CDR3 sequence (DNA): TGTGCCAGCAGCTTGGACAGAACGAACACTGAAGCTTTCTTT. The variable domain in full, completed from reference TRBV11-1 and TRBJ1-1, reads EAEVAQSPRYKITEKSQAVAFWCDPISGHATLYWYRQILGQGPELLVQFQDESVVDDSQLPKDRFSAERLKGVDSTLKIQPAELGDSAMYLCASSLDRTNTEAFFGQGTRLTVV.

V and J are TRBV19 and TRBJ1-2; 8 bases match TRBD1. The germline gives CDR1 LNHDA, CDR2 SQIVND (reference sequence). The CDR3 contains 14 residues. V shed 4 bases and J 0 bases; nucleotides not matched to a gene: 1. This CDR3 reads CASSKDRANYGYTF. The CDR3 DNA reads TGTGCCAGTAGTAAGGACAGGGCTAACTATGGCTACACCTTC.

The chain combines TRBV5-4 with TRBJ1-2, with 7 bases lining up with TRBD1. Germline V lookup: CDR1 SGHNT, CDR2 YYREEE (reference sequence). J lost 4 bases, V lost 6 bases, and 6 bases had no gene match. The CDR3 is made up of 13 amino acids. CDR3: CASTQQGVYGYTF. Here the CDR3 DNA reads TGTGCCAGCACCCAGCAGGGGGTCTATGGCTACACCTTC.

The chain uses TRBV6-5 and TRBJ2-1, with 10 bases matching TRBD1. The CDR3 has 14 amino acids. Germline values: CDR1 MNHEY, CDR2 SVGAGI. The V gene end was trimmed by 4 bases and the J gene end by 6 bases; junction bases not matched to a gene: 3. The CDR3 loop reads CASSSGDRGNEQFF. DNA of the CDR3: TGTGCCAGCAGTTCTGGGGACAGGGGCAATGAGCAGTTCTTC.

This CDR3 is CASSLDMGAGVYNEQFF. DNA for the CDR3: TGCGCCAGCAGCTTGGACATGGGAGCGGGGGTATACAATGAGCAGTTCTTC. The chain joins TRBV5-1 to TRBJ2-1, with 8 bases fitting TRBD2. The CDR3 spans 17 residues. CDR1 is SGHRS and CDR2 is YFSETQ in the germline V gene. Trimming at V came to 0 bases and at J to 4 bases, leaving 9 bases not matched to a gene.

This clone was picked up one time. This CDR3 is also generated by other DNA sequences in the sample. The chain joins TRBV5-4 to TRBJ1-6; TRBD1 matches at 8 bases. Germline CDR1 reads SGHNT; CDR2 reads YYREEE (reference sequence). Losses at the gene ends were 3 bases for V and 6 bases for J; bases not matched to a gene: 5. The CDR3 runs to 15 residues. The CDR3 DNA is TGTGCCAGCAGCTCCGGACAGGGTGGTAATTCACCCCTCCACTTT. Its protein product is CASSSGQGGNSPLHF. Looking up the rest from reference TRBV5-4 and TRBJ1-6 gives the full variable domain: ETGVTQSPTHLIKTRGQQVTLRCSSQSGHNTVSWYQQALGQGPQFIFQYYREEENGRGNFPPRFSGLQFPNYSSELNVNALELDDSALYLCASSSGQGGNSPLHFGNGTRLTVT.

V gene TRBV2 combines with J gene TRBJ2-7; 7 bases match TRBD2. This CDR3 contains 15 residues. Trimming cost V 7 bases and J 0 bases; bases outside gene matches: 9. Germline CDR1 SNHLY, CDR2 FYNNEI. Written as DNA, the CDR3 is TGTGCCAGCAACCTCAGCGGGATGAGCTCCTACGAGCAGTACTTC. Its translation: CASNLSGMSSYEQYF.

Written as DNA, the CDR3 is TGTGCCAGCTCATGGGGACAGGGGTACTACGAGCAGTACTTC. It yields the protein CASSWGQGYYEQYF. J is TRBJ2-5 and V is TRBV18; 10 positions match TRBD1. The J call may be wrong; the DNA end is better matched by TRBJ2-7. Germline V gene data show CDR1 as KGHSH and CDR2 as LQKENI. This CDR3 has 14 amino acids.